The clone carrying this TCR beta chain was counted many times. What it binds is unknown. The data stem from a study of T cell repertoires in cytomegalovirus infection. Looking at the study overall: Both a matching HLA type and CMV infection were indicated by public TCR beta signatures. Study-wide points: The ex vivo response was dominated by HLA-C-restricted CMV-specific TCR beta clonotypes.

V shed 2 bases and J shed 1 base, with 6 bases lying between them. The CDR3 loop spans 13 amino acids. Germline-derived CDR1 and CDR2 are SGHVS and FNYEAQ. One entry per CDR3 protein, called by TCRdb with MiXCR from the reads. The sample lists approximately 500,000 distinct CDR3 sequences, about 15% occurring once. The chain employs TRBV7-6 and TRBJ2-7; D remains ambiguous. Sequenced sample: CD8+ T cells from PBMCs. The source is a human donor in good health (CMV status not recorded). Some clones in this sample may be carry-over from other donors' samples. This CDR3 is CASSLQDSYEQYF. The CDR3 nucleotides read TGTGCCAGCAGCTTACAGGATTCCTACGAGCAGTACTTC.